This TCR beta chain comes out of a study of blood T cells in healthy people across ages. Together with a sample-barcoded 5' primer, a J-beta primer mix was included in a second PCR lasting roughly 6 to 12 cycles. TCRdb processed the 5' RACE reads anew with MiXCR; each CDR3 protein has one entry. In the table there are 540,000 or so distinct CDR3 sequences, approximately 30% of which are singletons. CDR3 length: 16 residues. V dropped 6 bases and J dropped 1; count of bases not matched to a gene: 11. Germline V gene sequence: CDR1 LGHNA, CDR2 YSLEER. This receptor was identified in a woman in her 70s in good health. The J gene is TRBJ1-1, the V gene TRBV4-3; TRBD1 aligns across 7 bases. The sample taken for sequencing was blood. The CDR3 is CASSRSIRDRNTEAFF. CDR3 nucleotide sequence: TGCGCCAGCAGTCGATCTATCCGGGACAGGAACACTGAAGCTTTCTTT.